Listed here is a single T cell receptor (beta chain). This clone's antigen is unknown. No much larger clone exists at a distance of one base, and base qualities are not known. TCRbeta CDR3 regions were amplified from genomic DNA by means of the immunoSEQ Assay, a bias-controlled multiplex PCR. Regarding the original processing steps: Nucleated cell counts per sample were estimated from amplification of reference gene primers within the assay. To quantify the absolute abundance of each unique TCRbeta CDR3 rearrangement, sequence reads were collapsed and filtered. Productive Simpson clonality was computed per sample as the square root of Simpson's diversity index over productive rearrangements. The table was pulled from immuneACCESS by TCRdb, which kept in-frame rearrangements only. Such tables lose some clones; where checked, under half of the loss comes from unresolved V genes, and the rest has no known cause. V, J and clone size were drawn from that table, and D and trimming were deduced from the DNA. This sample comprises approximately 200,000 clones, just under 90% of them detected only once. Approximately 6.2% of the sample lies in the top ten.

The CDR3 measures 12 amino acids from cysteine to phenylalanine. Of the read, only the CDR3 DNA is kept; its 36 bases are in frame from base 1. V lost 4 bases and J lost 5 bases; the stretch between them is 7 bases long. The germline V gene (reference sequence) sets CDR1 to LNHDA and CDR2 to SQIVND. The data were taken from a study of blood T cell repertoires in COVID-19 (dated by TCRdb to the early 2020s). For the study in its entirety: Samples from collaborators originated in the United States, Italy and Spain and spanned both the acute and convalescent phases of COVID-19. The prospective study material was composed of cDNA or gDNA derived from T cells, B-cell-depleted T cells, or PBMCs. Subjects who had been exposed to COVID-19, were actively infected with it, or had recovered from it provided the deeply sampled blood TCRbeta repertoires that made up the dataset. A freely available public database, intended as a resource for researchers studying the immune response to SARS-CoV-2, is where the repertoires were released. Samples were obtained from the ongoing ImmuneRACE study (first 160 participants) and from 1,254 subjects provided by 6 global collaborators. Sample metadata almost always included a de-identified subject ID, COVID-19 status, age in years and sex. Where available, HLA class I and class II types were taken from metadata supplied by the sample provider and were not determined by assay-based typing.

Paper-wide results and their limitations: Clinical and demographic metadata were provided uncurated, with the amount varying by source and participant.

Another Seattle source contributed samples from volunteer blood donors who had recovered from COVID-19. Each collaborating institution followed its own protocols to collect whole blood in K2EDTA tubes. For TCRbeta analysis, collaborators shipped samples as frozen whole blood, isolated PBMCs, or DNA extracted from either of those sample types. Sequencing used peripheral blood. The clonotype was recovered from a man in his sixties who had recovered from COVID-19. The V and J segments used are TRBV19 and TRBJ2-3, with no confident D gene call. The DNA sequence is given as TGTGCCAGTAGTAGGAGATTAGATACGCAGTATTTT. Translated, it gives CASSRRLDTQYF.